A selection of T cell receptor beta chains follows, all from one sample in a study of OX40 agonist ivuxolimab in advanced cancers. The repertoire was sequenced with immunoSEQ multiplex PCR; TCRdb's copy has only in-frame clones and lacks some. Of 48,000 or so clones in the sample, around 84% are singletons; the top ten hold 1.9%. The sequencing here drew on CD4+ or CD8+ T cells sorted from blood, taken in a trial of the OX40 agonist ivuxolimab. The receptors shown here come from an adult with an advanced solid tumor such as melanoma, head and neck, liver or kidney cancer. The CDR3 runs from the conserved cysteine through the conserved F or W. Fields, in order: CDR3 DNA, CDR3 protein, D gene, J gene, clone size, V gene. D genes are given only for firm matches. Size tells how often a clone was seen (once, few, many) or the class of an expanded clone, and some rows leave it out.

DNA: TGCAGTGCCACGGACGGCTACGAGCAGTACTTC
CDR3: CSATDGYEQYF
D: -
J: TRBJ2-7
size: -
V: TRBV20-1

DNA: TGTGCCAGCAGCCCCCTTCCCGGACTAGCGGGAGGAGGTGAGCAGTTCTTC
CDR3: CASSPLPGLAGGGEQFF
D: TRBD2
J: TRBJ2-1
size: -
V: TRBV7-2

DNA: TGTGCCATCACCCGACAGGGGGAGTTGAACACTGAAGCTTTCTTT
CDR3: CAITRQGELNTEAFF
D: TRBD1
J: TRBJ1-1
size: -
V: TRBV10-3

DNA: TGTGCCACCAGCAGCGGGGGGCCTGCGACCGAGCAGTACTTC
CDR3: CATSSGGPATEQYF
D: -
J: TRBJ2-7
size: -
V: TRBV15

DNA: TGTGCCAGCAGCTTAATCCGAGAGACCCAGTACTTC
CDR3: CASSLIRETQYF
D: -
J: TRBJ2-5
size: -
V: TRBV11-2

DNA: TGTGCCAGCAGCTCCCCGCGGGGGGGCCTGACAGATACGCAGTATTTT
CDR3: CASSSPRGGLTDTQYF
D: TRBD2
J: TRBJ2-3
size: -
V: TRBV9

DNA: TGTGCCAGCAGCGGCCGACAAGGGCGGACTGAAGCTTTCTTT
CDR3: CASSGRQGRTEAFF
D: -
J: TRBJ1-1
size: -
V: TRBV7-9

DNA: TGTGCCAGCTCACCACGCCAGGGGGCAACTAATGAAAAACTGTTTTTT
CDR3: CASSPRQGATNEKLFF
D: TRBD1
J: TRBJ1-4
size: -
V: TRBV18

DNA: TGCGCACTGGGGGAGGGCGGGGGCTACACCTTC
CDR3: CALGEGGGYTF
D: -
J: TRBJ1-2
size: -
V: TRBV29-1

DNA: TGTGCCAGCAGCTTCATGGGGAGTTGGTCCTACGAGCAGTACTTC
CDR3: CASSFMGSWSYEQYF
D: -
J: TRBJ2-7
size: once
V: TRBV5-4

DNA: TGTGCCAGCAGTGAAGCGCTTTCGTTGGGTTTCGACTATGGCTACACCTTC
CDR3: CASSEALSLGFDYGYTF
D: -
J: TRBJ1-2
size: -
V: TRBV6-1

DNA: TGTGCCAGCAGCCCGGGGGGGTTTGCCACCCCAGATACGCAGTATTTT
CDR3: CASSPGGFATPDTQYF
D: TRBD2
J: TRBJ2-3
size: -
V: TRBV7-3

DNA: TGTGCCAGCAGCGCGGACAGGGACACTGAAGCTTTCTTT
CDR3: CASSADRDTEAFF
D: TRBD1
J: TRBJ1-1
size: -
V: TRBV11-3

DNA: TGTGCCAGCAGCTTAGGGAGGGGCGGATCGAAAGGTGAGCAGTTCTTC
CDR3: CASSLGRGGSKGEQFF
D: -
J: TRBJ2-1
size: -
V: TRBV7-9